The 23 T cell receptor beta chains below were found in one sample sequenced in a study of blood T cells in healthy people across ages. A second PCR, run for roughly 7 to 12 cycles, used a sample-barcoded 5' primer plus a J-beta primer mix. MiXCR, applied by TCRdb to the 5' RACE reads, yields one record per CDR3 protein. The table has hundreds of thousands of distinct CDR3 sequences, 40% to 65% seen once. Sequencing was performed on blood. All receptors come from a man older than 75 in good health.

This chain connects TRBV28 to TRBJ2-1; 12 bases line up with TRBD2. V lost 2 bases, J lost 7 bases, and 6 bases stayed unmatched. Germline loops: CDR1 MDHEN, CDR2 SYDVKM. The CDR3 spans 16 residues. For the CDR3, the DNA is TGTGCCAGCAGTTTACTAGCGGGAGGGCGTGATAATGAGCAGTTCTTC. Amino acid sequence: CASSLLAGGRDNEQFF.

V is TRBV28 and J is TRBJ2-3; possible D gene TRBD2, 6 bases. V lost 3 bases, J lost 14 bases, and 21 bases lay in between. The CDR3 runs 14 residues. The germline V gene encodes CDR1 MDHEN and CDR2 SYDVKM. The CDR3 loop reads CASSFIGGGRYAYF. In DNA, the CDR3 is TGTGCCAGCAGTTTTATCGGGGGAGGTAGATACGCGTATTTT.

The chain combines TRBV29-1 with TRBJ2-3; TRBD1 might be the D (6 bases). Germline lookup yields CDR1 SQVTM and CDR2 ANQGSEA. V dropped 6 bases and J dropped 2 bases, with 15 bases sitting between them. The CDR3 covers 14 residues. The CDR3 protein is CSVAPTGNTDTQYF. CDR3 sequence (DNA): TGCAGCGTCGCCCCGACAGGAAACACAGATACGCAGTATTTT.

This clonotype was detected a few times. The chain has TRBV4-1 and TRBJ2-1, with a tentative D call TRBD2 (6 bases). Trimming stripped 0 bases from V and 8 bases from J, with 8 bases between. Germline CDR1 MGHRA, CDR2 YSYEKL. This CDR3 spans 13 amino acids. The CDR3 is CASSQDWGDEQFF. DNA of the CDR3: TGCGCCAGCAGCCAAGATTGGGGGGATGAGCAGTTCTTC.

The chain has TRBV27 and TRBJ2-1; no definite D call. The CDR3 extends over 19 amino acids. Germline V gives CDR1 MNHEY, CDR2 SMNVEV (reference sequence). Deletions cut 5 bases from V and 2 bases from J, with 25 bases between. The CDR3 DNA is TGTGCCAGCAGTCTTCGCCTCTCCACGCGATTTGCGGCCTACAATGAGCAGTTCTTC. Translation: CASSLRLSTRFAAYNEQFF.

V and J are TRBV27 and TRBJ2-7; D may be TRBD1 or TRBD2 (5 bases each). The V gene lost 2 bases and the J gene lost 3 bases, with 11 bases spanning the gap. Germline V gene data show CDR1 as MNHEY and CDR2 as SMNVEV (reference sequence). This CDR3 is built from 14 residues. The CDR3 DNA is TGTGCCAGCAGTTTAGCAGGGAGTGTCTACGAGCAGTACTTC. It is translated as CASSLAGSVYEQYF.

The chain has TRBV28 and TRBJ2-7, with TRBD2 matching 9 bases. Germline CDR1 is MDHEN and CDR2 is SYDVKM. J was trimmed by 2 bases and V by 9 bases; bases with no gene match: 8. The CDR3 spans 14 residues. CDR3: CASFPAGGAYEQYF. The CDR3 DNA reads TGTGCCAGTTTTCCAGCGGGAGGAGCCTACGAGCAGTACTTC.

V is TRBV2 and J is TRBJ2-7; 10 bases match TRBD2. The J call is in doubt because the DNA end fits TRBJ2-5 better. This CDR3 has 17 amino acids. Germline assignment: CDR1 SNHLY and CDR2 FYNNEI. The CDR3 bases are TGTGCCAGCAGTGAAGCGAGTCCTAGCGGGAGTTATGAGACCCAGTACTTC. It is translated as CASSEASPSGSYETQYF.

This clonotype was recorded a few times. The chain uses TRBV7-9 and TRBJ1-2, with D perhaps matching TRBD1 (5 bases). Per germline, CDR1 SEHNR and CDR2 FQNEAQ (reference sequence). This CDR3 comprises 14 residues. With 5 bases removed from V and 8 bases from J, the gap between germline ends came to 18 bases. This CDR3 reads CASSLPGRAGGYTF. The CDR3 DNA follows: TGTGCCAGCAGCCTCCCCGGCAGGGCAGGGGGCTACACCTTC.

The rearrangement uses TRBV5-1 and TRBJ2-1, with TRBD1 identical over 8 bases. V shed 2 bases, J shed 1 base, and the junction held 8 bases outside the gene matches. CDR1 SGHRS and CDR2 YFSETQ come from the germline V gene. The CDR3 is made up of 17 amino acids. CDR3 DNA sequence: TGCGCCAGCAGCTTTTTCAGCAGGGGGCTTTCCTACAATGAGCAGTTCTTC. It is translated as CASSFFSRGLSYNEQFF. Drawing the rest from reference TRBV5-1 and TRBJ2-1, the complete variable domain is KAGVTQTPRYLIKTRGQQVTLSCSPISGHRSVSWYQQTPGQGLQFLFEYFSETQRNKGNFPGRFSGRQFSNSRSEMNVSTLELGDSALYLCASSFFSRGLSYNEQFFGPGTRLTVL.

The sample holds many counts of this clonotype. The rearrangement joins TRBV20-1 to TRBJ2-7; 8 bases line up with TRBD1. The V segment lost 6 bases and the J segment 4 bases; nucleotides outside the gene matches: 11. The CDR3 is 14 residues long. CDR1 DFQATT and CDR2 SNEGSKA come from the germline V gene (reference sequence). CDR3 nucleotide sequence: TGCAGTGCCGGTTCCCAACAGGGGGGTTACGAGCAGTACTTC. Translating gives CSAGSQQGGYEQYF.

This clonotype was seen only a few times. This rearrangement joins TRBV5-1 to TRBJ2-7; 8 bases line up with TRBD2. Trimming took 4 bases from V and 0 from J; bases not matched to a gene: 12. The CDR3 is made up of 17 amino acids. Germline V gene lookup returns CDR1 SGHRS and CDR2 YFSETQ. The CDR3: CASSAPGLAGISYEQYF. CDR3 nucleotides: TGCGCCAGCAGCGCACCAGGACTAGCCGGAATCTCCTACGAGCAGTACTTC.

The gene calls are TRBV2 and TRBJ2-7; 9 nucleotides line up with TRBD1. V shed 1 base and J 3 bases; nucleotides not matched to a gene: 1. CDR1 SNHLY and CDR2 FYNNEI come from the germline V gene. This CDR3 is built from 14 residues. CDR3 in DNA: TGTGCCAGCAGTGAAGGGACAGGGGTCTACGAGCAGTACTTC. Translating it yields CASSEGTGVYEQYF.

This clonotype was detected only a few times. The chain carries TRBV25-1 and TRBJ2-7; D is unclear. The germline V and J ends were trimmed by 5 bases and 0 bases, with 11 bases remaining between them. Germline CDR1 is MGHDK and CDR2 is SYGVNS. CDR3 length equals 14 residues. The CDR3 nucleotides are TGTGCCAGCAGTCCACAGACGAGCTCCTACGAGCAGTACTTC. Protein sequence: CASSPQTSSYEQYF.

V and J are TRBV10-3 and TRBJ2-7, with 10 bases lining up with TRBD1. The CDR3 consists of 12 residues. The junction had 1 base not matched to a gene; V was cut back by 6 bases and J by 5 bases. The germline gives CDR1 ENHRY, CDR2 SYGVKD. The CDR3, as DNA: TGTGCCATCAGGGGGACAGGGGACGAGCAGTACTTC. This gives the protein CAIRGTGDEQYF.

This chain joins TRBV7-8 and TRBJ2-3; 9 bases align to TRBD2. J gave up 5 bases and V 6 bases, and 12 bases lay outside the gene matches. CDR3 size: 16 residues. Germline V gene data show CDR1 as SGHVS and CDR2 as FQNEAQ. CDR3 nucleotide sequence: TGTGCCAGCAGGAGAGGGAGAGCGGGAGGCGAAGATACGCAGTATTTT. This gives the protein CASRRGRAGGEDTQYF.

The J gene is TRBJ2-3, the V gene TRBV18, with a tentative D call TRBD1 (5 bases). This CDR3 has 15 residues. Deletions cut 0 bases from V and 6 bases from J, with 13 bases between. CDR1 and CDR2 (germline): KGHSH, LQKENI. CDR3 protein: CASSPPAQGIDTQYF. CDR3 DNA sequence: TGTGCCAGCTCACCACCGGCGCAGGGCATCGATACGCAGTATTTT.

This clonotype showed up just once. The gene calls are TRBV20-1 and TRBJ1-2, with D hard to call. CDR3 size: 10 residues. In germline, CDR1 is DFQATT, CDR2 SNEGSKA (reference sequence). Deletions cut 0 bases from V and 8 bases from J, with 4 bases between. CDR3 in DNA: TGCAGTGCTAGAGAATTCGGCTACACCTTC. This translates into CSAREFGYTF.

This clonotype has only a few counts. The chain is built from TRBV29-1 and TRBJ2-1; D may be TRBD1 (6 bases). The germline gives CDR1 SQVTM, CDR2 ANQGSEA. Deletions cut 6 bases from V and 2 bases from J, with 11 bases between. This CDR3 is built from 13 residues. CDR3 nucleotide sequence: TGCAGCGTCCTCCGGGACACCTACAATGAGCAGTTCTTC. It encodes CSVLRDTYNEQFF.

As to this clonotype: An end of the junction differs from the germline gene, which may be a read error. CDR3 residues: CASSLISTDGYERYF. CDR3 DNA: TGTGCCAGCAGCTTAATCTCGACAGACGGCTACGAGCGGTACTTC. The J gene is TRBJ2-7, the V gene TRBV7-6, with D perhaps TRBD1 (5 bases). CDR3 length equals 15 residues. Germline V gene sequence: CDR1 SGHVS, CDR2 FNYEAQ.

This clonotype was recorded a few times. The J gene is TRBJ2-5, the V gene TRBV29-1; 13 positions agree with TRBD2. J was trimmed by 6 bases and V by 6 bases; bases with no gene match: 7. CDR1 is SQVTM and CDR2 is ANQGSEA in the germline V gene. The CDR3 contains 14 residues. The DNA for the CDR3 is TGCAGCGTGGTACTAGCGGGAGGGCTGCAGACCCAGTACTTC. Its protein is CSVVLAGGLQTQYF.

This clonotype was recorded many times. The chain couples TRBV7-9 to TRBJ2-3; 7 positions match TRBD2. V shed 5 bases and J 2 bases; nucleotides not matched to a gene: 4. CDR1 and CDR2 from the germline V gene are SEHNR and FQNEAQ (reference sequence). The CDR3 extends over 14 amino acids. In DNA, the CDR3 is TGTGCCAGCAGCCTAAGCGGGAACACAGATACGCAGTATTTT. This encodes CASSLSGNTDTQYF. Using reference TRBV7-9 and TRBJ2-3 for the parts outside the CDR3, the full variable domain is DTGVSQNPRHKITKRGQNVTFRCDPISEHNRLYWYRQTLGQGPEFLTYFQNEAQLEKSRLLSDRFSAERPKGSFSTLEIQRTEQGDSAMYLCASSLSGNTDTQYFGPGTRLTVL.

This rearrangement joins TRBV20-1 to TRBJ2-1; no clear D. In germline, CDR1 is DFQATT, CDR2 SNEGSKA (reference sequence). V was cut by 2 bases and J by 6 bases, with 11 bases left in between. This CDR3 region has 13 residues. CDR3 in amino acids: CSARPTYSNEQFF. The CDR3 coding sequence is TGCAGTGCTAGACCGACTTACTCCAATGAGCAGTTCTTC.